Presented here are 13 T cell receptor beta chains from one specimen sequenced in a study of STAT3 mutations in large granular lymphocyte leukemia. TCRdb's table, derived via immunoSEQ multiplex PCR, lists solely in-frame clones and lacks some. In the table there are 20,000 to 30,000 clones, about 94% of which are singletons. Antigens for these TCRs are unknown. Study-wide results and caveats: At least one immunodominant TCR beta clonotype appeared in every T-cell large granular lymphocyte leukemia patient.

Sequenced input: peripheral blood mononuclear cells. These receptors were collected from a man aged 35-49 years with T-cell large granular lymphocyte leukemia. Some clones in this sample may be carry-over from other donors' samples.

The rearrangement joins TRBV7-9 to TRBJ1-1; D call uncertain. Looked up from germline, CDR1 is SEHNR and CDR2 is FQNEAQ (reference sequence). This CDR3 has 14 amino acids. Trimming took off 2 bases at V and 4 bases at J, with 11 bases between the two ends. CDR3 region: CASSLIHLSTEAFF. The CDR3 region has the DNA TGTGCCAGCAGCTTAATTCATCTTTCCACTGAAGCTTTCTTT.

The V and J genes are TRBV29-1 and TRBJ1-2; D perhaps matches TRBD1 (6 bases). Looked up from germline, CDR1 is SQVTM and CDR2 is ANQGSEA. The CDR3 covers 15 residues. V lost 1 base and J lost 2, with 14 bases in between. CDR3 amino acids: CSVEGGTGTNYGYTF. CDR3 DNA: TGCAGCGTTGAAGGGGGCACAGGGACCAACTATGGCTACACCTTC.

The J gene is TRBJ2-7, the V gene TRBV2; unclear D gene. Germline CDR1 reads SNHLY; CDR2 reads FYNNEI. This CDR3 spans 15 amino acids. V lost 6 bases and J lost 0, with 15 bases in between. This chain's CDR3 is CASSLNGGSSYEQYF. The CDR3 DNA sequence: TGTGCCAGCAGCTTGAACGGTGGCAGCTCCTACGAGCAGTACTTC.

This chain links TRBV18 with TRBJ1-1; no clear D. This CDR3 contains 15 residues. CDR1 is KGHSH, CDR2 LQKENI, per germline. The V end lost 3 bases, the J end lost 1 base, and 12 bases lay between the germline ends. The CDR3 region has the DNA TGTGCCAGCTCACCGGAGGGTGTGCAGAACACTGAAGCTTTCTTT. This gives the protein CASSPEGVQNTEAFF.

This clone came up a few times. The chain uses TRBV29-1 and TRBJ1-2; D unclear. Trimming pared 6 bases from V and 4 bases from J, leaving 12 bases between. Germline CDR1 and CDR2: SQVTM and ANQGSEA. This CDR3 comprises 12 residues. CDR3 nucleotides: TGCAGCGTCGAGACTGGGCTCTATGGCTACACCTTC. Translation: CSVETGLYGYTF.

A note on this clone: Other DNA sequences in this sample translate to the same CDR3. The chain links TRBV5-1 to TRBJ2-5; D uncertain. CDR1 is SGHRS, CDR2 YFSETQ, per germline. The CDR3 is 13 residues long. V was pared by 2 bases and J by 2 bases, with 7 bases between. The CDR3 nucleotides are TGCGCCAGCAGCTTAGACACACAAGAGACCCAGTACTTC. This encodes CASSLDTQETQYF.

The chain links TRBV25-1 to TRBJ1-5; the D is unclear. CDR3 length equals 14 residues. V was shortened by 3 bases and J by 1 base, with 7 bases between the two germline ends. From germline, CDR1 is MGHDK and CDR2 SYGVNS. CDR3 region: CASSEVGSNQPQHF. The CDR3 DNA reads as TGTGCCAGCAGTGAGGTGGGAAGCAATCAGCCCCAGCATTTT.

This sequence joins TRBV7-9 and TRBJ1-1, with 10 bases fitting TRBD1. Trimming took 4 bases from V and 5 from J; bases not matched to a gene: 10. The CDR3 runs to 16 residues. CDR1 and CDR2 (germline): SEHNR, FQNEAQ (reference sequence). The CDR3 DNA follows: TGTGCCAGCAGCTCCCGCGGGACAGGGGCTACGACTGAAGCTTTCTTT. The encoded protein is CASSSRGTGATTEAFF.

The CDR3 protein is CASSLRELNTEAFF. The CDR3 coding sequence is TGTGCCAGCAGCTTACGAGAGTTGAACACTGAAGCTTTCTTT. The V gene is TRBV13, the J gene TRBJ1-1; D unresolved. The germline V gene encodes CDR1 PRHDT and CDR2 FYEKMQ (reference sequence). The length of the CDR3 is 14 residues. V was clipped by 2 bases and J by 0 bases, with 7 bases between them.

The CDR3 coding sequence is TGTGCCAGCTCCCAGGGATCAACTAATGAAAAACTGTTTTTT. Protein product: CASSQGSTNEKLFF. The chain is built from TRBV18 and TRBJ1-4, with D perhaps matching TRBD1 (5 bases). Germline V gene data show CDR1 as KGHSH and CDR2 as LQKENI. The CDR3 contains 14 residues. Trimming removed 6 bases from V and 0 bases from J, with 8 bases in between.

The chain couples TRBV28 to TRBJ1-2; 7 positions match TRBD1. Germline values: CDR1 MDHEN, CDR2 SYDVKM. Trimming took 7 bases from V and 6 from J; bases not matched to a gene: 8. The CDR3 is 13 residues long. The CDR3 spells CASTTRGGHGYTF. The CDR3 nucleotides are TGTGCCAGCACCACCAGGGGGGGCCATGGCTACACCTTC.

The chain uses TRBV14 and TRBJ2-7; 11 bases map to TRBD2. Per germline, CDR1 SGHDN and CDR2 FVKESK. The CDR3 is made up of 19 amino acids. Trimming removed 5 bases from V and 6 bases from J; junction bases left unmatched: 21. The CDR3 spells CASSEIYLAGGTLPGEQYF. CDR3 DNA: TGTGCCAGCAGCGAAATTTACCTAGCGGGGGGAACGCTCCCGGGCGAGCAGTACTTC.

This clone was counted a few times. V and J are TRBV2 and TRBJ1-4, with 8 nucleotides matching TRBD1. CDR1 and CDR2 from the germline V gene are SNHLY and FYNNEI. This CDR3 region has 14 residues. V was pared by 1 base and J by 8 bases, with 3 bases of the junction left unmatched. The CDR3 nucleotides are TGTGCCAGCAGTGAAGGGACAGGGAACGAAAAACTGTTTTTT. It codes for CASSEGTGNEKLFF.